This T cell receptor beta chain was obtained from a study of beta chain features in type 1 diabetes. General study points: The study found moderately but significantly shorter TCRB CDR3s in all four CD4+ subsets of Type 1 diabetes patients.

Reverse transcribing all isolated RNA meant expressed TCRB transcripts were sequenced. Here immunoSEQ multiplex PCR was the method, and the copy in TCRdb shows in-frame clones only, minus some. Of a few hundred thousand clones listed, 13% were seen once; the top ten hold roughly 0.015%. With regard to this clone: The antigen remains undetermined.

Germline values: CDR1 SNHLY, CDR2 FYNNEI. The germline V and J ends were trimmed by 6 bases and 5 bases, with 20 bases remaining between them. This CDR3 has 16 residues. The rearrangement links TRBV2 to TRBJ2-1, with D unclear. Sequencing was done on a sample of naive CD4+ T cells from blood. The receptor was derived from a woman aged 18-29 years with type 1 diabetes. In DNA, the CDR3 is TGTGCCAGCAGGGCCCGGGTCCAGCGAGGCCACAATGAGCAGTTCTTC. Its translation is CASRARVQRGHNEQFF.